These 27 T cell receptor beta chains were sequenced from one sample in a study of tumor-infiltrating lymphocytes in primary liver carcinoma. Unsorted whole blood yielded the blood RNA, and germline DNA was also extracted. Synthesis of TCR beta cDNA was carried out from about 0.55 ug total RNA with a constant-region primer. Sequencing libraries for TCR beta derived from three nested multiplex PCR rounds that used slightly modified ARM-PCR. The opening two PCR rounds, approximately 10 cycles each, paired TRBV1-TRBV30 forward primers with a C-beta reverse primer. From the multiplex PCR reads, TCRdb called clonotypes with MiXCR, one entry per CDR3 protein. The sample has 180,000 or so distinct CDR3 sequences, around 60% seen once. Specimen: peripheral blood. These receptors all stem from a man between 35 and 55 years old with primary liver carcinoma and hepatitis B virus infection.

With respect to this clonotype: Being one base from a much bigger clone, this may be a read error. This chain connects TRBV11-2 to TRBJ2-7; tentatively, D is TRBD2 (6 bases). In germline, CDR1 is SGHAT, CDR2 FQNNGV. This CDR3 contains 16 residues. CDR3 sequence reads: CASSLGEGTLFYGQYF. The CDR3 region has the DNA TGTGCCAGCAGCTTAGGGGAAGGGACTTTATTCTACGGGCAGTACTTC. Complete variable domain (other parts from reference TRBV11-2 and TRBJ2-7): EAGVAQSPRYKIIEKRQSVAFWCNPISGHATLYWYQQILGQGPKLLIQFQNNGVVDDSQLPKDRFSAERLKGVDSTLKIQPAKLEDSAVYLCASSLGEGTLFYGQYFGPGTRLTVT.

The J gene is TRBJ2-5, the V gene TRBV29-1, with D possibly being TRBD1 or TRBD2 (5 bases each). The length of the CDR3 is 12 residues. Looked up from germline, CDR1 is SQVTM and CDR2 is ANQGSEA. This chain's CDR3 is CRAGDGEETQYF. The CDR3 DNA follows: TGCAGGGCCGGGGACGGGGAAGAGACCCAGTACTTC.

Only a few counts were recorded for this clonotype. The chain employs TRBV4-1 and TRBJ2-1; D tentatively reads TRBD1 or TRBD2 (5 bases each). Between the trimmed V and J ends, which lost 3 bases and 12 bases, there was a span of 21 bases. Germline CDR1 and CDR2: MGHRA and YSYEKL. CDR3 size: 15 residues. The CDR3 region has the DNA TGCGCCAGCAGCCACGCCCCTAGCCCCAGGGAAGGGCAGTTCTTC. Residues: CASSHAPSPREGQFF.

The chain couples TRBV6-1 to TRBJ2-5, with D uncertain. V lost 1 base to trimming and J lost 2 bases, with 5 bases between them. The CDR3 extends over 13 amino acids. The V gene's germline CDR1 is MNHNS and CDR2 SASEGT. The CDR3 region has the DNA TGTGCCAGCAGTGAAGGCACGCAAGAGACCCAGTACTTC. Protein product: CASSEGTQETQYF.

This rearrangement joins TRBV6-5 to TRBJ2-1, with D possibly TRBD2 on 5 matching bases. The DNA matches TRBJ2-7 better at its end, which makes the J call doubtful. Germline V CDR1 and CDR2: MNHEY, SVGAGI. CDR3 length equals 16 residues. DNA for the CDR3: TGTGCCAGCAGCCCATTAGTGGGAGAGATCTACAATGAGCAGTACTTC. The encoded protein is CASSPLVGEIYNEQYF.

This clonotype was seen at least ten times. The chain has TRBV11-3 and TRBJ2-7; 14 bases agree with TRBD2. The CDR3 runs to 16 residues. The trim removed 5 bases at V and 7 bases at J, leaving 10 bases unmatched. Germline V gene lookup returns CDR1 SGHNT and CDR2 YENEEA. The CDR3 reads CASSPGTSGSHREQYF. CDR3 sequence (DNA): TGTGCCAGCAGCCCAGGGACTAGCGGGAGTCATAGGGAGCAGTACTTC.

J is TRBJ1-2 and V is TRBV14; D remains unclear. V was shortened by 0 bases and J by 4 bases, with 9 bases between the two germline ends. The CDR3 totals 14 residues. The germline V gene encodes CDR1 SGHDN and CDR2 FVKESK. The CDR3 bases are TGTGCCAGCAGCCAAGATAGGGCGGGCTATGGCTACACCTTC. Protein sequence: CASSQDRAGYGYTF.

To note about this clonotype: A much more abundant neighbour one base away suggests this may be a read error. The V and J genes are TRBV29-1 and TRBJ2-5, with 8 positions matching TRBD2. The trim removed 7 bases at V and 1 base at J, leaving 14 bases unmatched. The CDR3 has 16 amino acids. CDR1 and CDR2 from the germline V gene are SQVTM and ANQGSEA. CDR3 sequence: CSAVIGSSGGQETQYF. CDR3 bases: TGCAGCGCTGTAATCGGCAGCAGCGGGGGCCAAGAGACCCAGTACTTC.

This clonotype was seen only a few times. The gene calls are TRBV6-1 and TRBJ1-3; 8 nucleotides agree with TRBD1. Looked up from germline, CDR1 is MNHNS and CDR2 is SASEGT. V shed 4 bases and J 2 bases; nucleotides not matched to a gene: 7. This CDR3 region has 16 residues. CDR3 in DNA: TGTGCCAGCAGTGGACAGGGGAATTTAGCTGGAAACACCATATATTTT. Protein product: CASSGQGNLAGNTIYF.

This clonotype has only one observation. Given a much more abundant clone one base away, this may be a read error. This chain uses TRBV11-2 with TRBJ2-5, with TRBD2 matching 8 bases. This CDR3 region has 16 residues. CDR1 is SGHAT, CDR2 FQNNGV, per germline. The chain's CDR3 is CASTLGAAGGPETQYF. In DNA form, the CDR3 reads TGTGCCAGCACCTTAGGGGCGGCGGGAGGCCCAGAGACCCAGTACTTC.

A few counts support this clonotype. The chain joins TRBV12-3 or TRBV12-4 to TRBJ2-7; either TRBD1 or TRBD2 may fit D (7 bases each). The CDR3 extends over 16 amino acids. V lost 4 bases and J lost 2, with 18 bases in between. The CDR3 protein is CASSSTGRGSAYEQYF. In DNA, the CDR3 is TGTGCCAGCAGTTCGACAGGGAGGGGTTCAGCCTACGAGCAGTACTTC.

The V and J genes are TRBV14 and TRBJ2-1; D might be TRBD1 (6 bases). The CDR3 runs 15 residues. Trimming left V 7 bases short and J 0 bases short, with 13 bases between. The germline V gene encodes CDR1 SGHDN and CDR2 FVKESK. In DNA, the CDR3 is TGTGCCAGCAATGGGGGCTCCAGCTCCTACAATGAGCAGTTCTTC. It codes for CASNGGSSSYNEQFF. The full variable domain, in which reference TRBV14 and TRBJ2-1 provide the parts outside the CDR3, is EAGVTQFPSHSVIEKGQTVTLRCDPISGHDNLYWYRRVMGKEIKFLLHFVKESKQDESGMPNNRFLAERTGGTYSTLKVQPAELEDSGVYFCASNGGSSSYNEQFFGPGTRLTVL.

Points on this clonotype: One end of the junction does not line up with germline, which may come from a read error. The chain links TRBV11-2 to TRBJ2-1, with D perhaps matching TRBD1 (6 bases). Germline CDR1 and CDR2: SGHAT and FQNNGV. CDR3 size: 15 residues. Here the CDR3 reads CAGSFQTGVQNEQFF. The CDR3 nucleotides are TGTGCCGGCAGCTTCCAGACAGGAGTACAAAATGAGCAGTTCTTC.

This clonotype was detected only a few times. The CDR3, as DNA: TGTGCCAGCAGTTTCCGACAGCGCAAGACTCTAGCCAAAAACATTCAGTACTTC. It encodes CASSFRQRKTLAKNIQYF. The chain joins TRBV6-5 to TRBJ2-4; D perhaps matches TRBD1 (5 bases). V gave up 4 bases and J gave up 0 bases, with 19 bases separating them. This CDR3 spans 18 amino acids. Germline V gene sequence: CDR1 MNHEY, CDR2 SVGAGI.

This clonotype was seen ten or more times. This rearrangement joins TRBV6-2 or TRBV6-3 to TRBJ2-3; no clear D. The germline V and J ends were trimmed by 2 bases and 5 bases, with 11 bases remaining between them. The germline V gene encodes CDR1 MNHEY and CDR2 SVGEGT. The CDR3 runs to 14 residues. The CDR3 bases are TGTGCCAGCAGTTACCGATATGGCGGAGATACGCAGTATTTT. It yields the protein CASSYRYGGDTQYF.

This sequence joins TRBV5-1 and TRBJ2-1; 9 nucleotides agree with TRBD1. Per the germline V gene, CDR1 is SGHRS and CDR2 is YFSETQ. V gave up 4 bases and J gave up 1 base; unmatched junction bases: 6. The length of the CDR3 is 16 residues. CDR3 bases: TGCGCCAGCAGCAGAACAGGGGGCGAGTCCTACAATGAGCAGTTCTTC. Its protein is CASSRTGGESYNEQFF.

Notes on this clonotype: The CDR3 does not end in the conserved phenylalanine or tryptophan, so this is likely a read error. The chain couples TRBV30 to TRBJ2-2, with TRBD2 as a possible D gene (5 bases). The CDR3 is 14 amino acids. V shed 7 bases and J shed 6 bases, with 18 bases lying between them. Germline loops: CDR1 GTSNPN, CDR2 SVGIG (reference sequence). The CDR3 is CAYLGVSSAGELFL. CDR3 sequence (DNA): TGTGCCTATCTGGGAGTCAGCAGCGCCGGGGAGCTGTTTTTG.

This clonotype was found many times. The genes are TRBV11-1 and TRBJ2-3, with 7 positions matching TRBD1. J gave up 4 bases and V 4 bases, and 11 bases lay outside the gene matches. CDR1 is SGHAT and CDR2 is FQDESV in the germline V gene (reference sequence). The CDR3 covers 16 residues. This chain's CDR3 is CASSSGPGQMADTQYF. In DNA form, the CDR3 reads TGTGCCAGCAGCTCGGGGCCGGGACAGATGGCAGATACGCAGTATTTT.

About this clonotype itself: With a much larger clone just one base away, this may be a read error. The rearrangement joins TRBV29-1 to TRBJ2-5; maybe TRBD1 (5 bases). The ends were cut back, 1 base at V and 5 bases at J, with 8 bases in the middle. This CDR3 region has 12 residues. Germline V gene sequence: CDR1 SQVTM, CDR2 ANQGSEA. The CDR3 DNA reads as TGCAGCGTTGAAGCAGGGCCCGAGACCCAGTACTTC. It yields the protein CSVEAGPETQYF.

On this clonotype itself: An end of the junction does not agree with germline; a read error may underlie this. The rearrangement links TRBV6-1 to TRBJ2-5; D perhaps matches TRBD1 (6 bases). The CDR3 is 13 residues long. Per the germline V gene, CDR1 is MNHNS and CDR2 is SASEGT. CDR3 nucleotides: TGTACCAGCGCGGCCTTCAGGGGCGAGACCCAGTACTTC. As protein: CTSAAFRGETQYF.

The CDR3 loop reads CASSFEGHGYTGELFF. In DNA form, the CDR3 reads TGTGCCAGCAGTTTCGAGGGGCACGGTTACACCGGGGAGCTGTTTTTT. V is TRBV28 and J is TRBJ2-2; D tentatively reads TRBD1 or TRBD2 (5 bases each). The CDR3 length is 16 residues. The V gene lost 3 bases and the J gene lost 3 bases, with 14 bases spanning the gap. The germline gives CDR1 MDHEN, CDR2 SYDVKM.

This clonotype was counted only a few times. DNA of the CDR3: TGTGCCAGCAGTCGACTAGCGGACTACGAGCAGTACTTC. This codes for CASSRLADYEQYF. The rearrangement links TRBV6-5 to TRBJ2-7, with 9 bases matching TRBD2. Germline V gene data show CDR1 as MNHEY and CDR2 as SVGAGI. The trim removed 5 bases at V and 3 bases at J, leaving 2 bases unmatched. The CDR3 consists of 13 residues.

On this clonotype itself: One base away lies a much larger clone, so this may be a sequencing read error. This chain joins TRBV29-1 and TRBJ2-7; D unresolved. The CDR3 is made up of 13 amino acids. The germline V gene encodes CDR1 SQVTM and CDR2 ANQGSEA. The CDR3 nucleotides are TGCAGCGTTGCGCTGGTCACCGCCTACAAGCAGTACTTC. Protein sequence: CSVALVTAYKQYF.

This clonotype showed up many times. This rearrangement joins TRBV12-3 or TRBV12-4 to TRBJ1-5; D gene ambiguous. V was clipped by 3 bases and J by 1 base, with 4 bases between them. The CDR3 contains 13 residues. CDR3 bases: TGTGCCAGCAGTTTCGGCAGCAATCAGCCCCAGCATTTT. Translated, it gives CASSFGSNQPQHF.

This chain joins TRBV12-3 or TRBV12-4 and TRBJ2-3; the match to TRBD2 covers 7 bases. The CDR3 is 14 amino acids. After removal of 5 bases from V and 10 bases from J, the junction contained 12 bases not matched to a gene. CDR3: CASSDGLAGDAQYF. CDR3 DNA sequence: TGTGCCAGCAGTGACGGACTCGCGGGGGATGCGCAGTATTTT.

Turning to this clonotype: The germline gene is not matched at one end of the junction; a read error may be the cause. The rearrangement joins TRBV11-2 to TRBJ2-7, with D maybe TRBD2 (6 bases). The CDR3 loop spans 15 amino acids. Looked up from germline, CDR1 is SGHAT and CDR2 is FQNNGV. CDR3 protein: CASSLLAFSSYEQYF. The DNA of the CDR3 is TGCGCCAGCAGCTTACTAGCCTTTAGCTCCTACGAGCAGTACTTC. Full variable domain (missing parts from reference TRBV11-2 and TRBJ2-7): EAGVAQSPRYKIIEKRQSVAFWCNPISGHATLYWYQQILGQGPKLLIQFQNNGVVDDSQLPKDRFSAERLKGVDSTLKIQPAKLEDSAVYLCASSLLAFSSYEQYFGPGTRLTVT.

This chain connects TRBV5-6 to TRBJ2-3; TRBD2 might be the D (6 bases). CDR1 and CDR2 from the germline V gene are SGHDT and YYEEEE. The V and J ends lost 0 bases and 5 bases respectively, with 7 bases between them. The CDR3 is made up of 13 amino acids. Here the CDR3 reads CASSLERVDTQYF. CDR3 sequence (DNA): TGTGCCAGCAGCTTGGAGCGGGTAGATACGCAGTATTTT.